The entry below describes one T cell receptor beta chain. This entry comes from a study of blood T cell repertoires in COVID-19. Overall study: The United States, Italy and Spain provided the acute and convalescent COVID-19 samples.

V was cut by 3 bases and J by 8 bases, with 19 bases left in between. The length of the CDR3 is 15 residues. Germline CDR1 SEHNR, CDR2 FQNEAQ (reference sequence). As handled by the study authors: Quantification of nucleated cells was approximated via reference gene primer amplification. Sequencing was performed with immunoSEQ multiplex PCR; in TCRdb, only in-frame clones are kept and a portion is missing. V and J calls and clone size come straight from that table; D and trimming were deduced from the DNA. The profile shows over 110,000 clones, 75% to 85% of them singletons. The genes are TRBV7-9 and TRBJ1-2; no definite D call. This clonotype was obtained from a man aged 65 to 79 who had recovered from COVID-19. Material for sequencing was peripheral blood. The CDR3 is CASSFVTASLVGYTF. In nucleotides, the CDR3 is TGTGCCAGCAGCTTTGTAACGGCATCCCTAGTAGGCTACACCTTC.